These 21 T cell receptor beta chains were sequenced from one sample in a study of identical twins. From the 5' RACE reads, TCRdb called clonotypes with MiXCR, one entry per CDR3 protein. The data show 200,000 to 300,000 distinct CDR3 sequences, about 12% seen once. This sample was also put to use in a study of yellow fever vaccine responses in identical twins.

Specimen: memory (CD45RO+) T cells sorted from blood. The receptors here all came from a woman aged 18-35 years in good health.

In its sample, this clonotype was seen many times. The chain carries TRBV5-1 and TRBJ2-5; 16 bases agree with TRBD2. CDR3 length: 16 residues. CDR1 is SGHRS and CDR2 is YFSETQ in the germline V gene. V was pared by 7 bases and J by 5 bases, with 8 bases of the junction left unmatched. In DNA form, the CDR3 reads TGCGCCAGCGGCGGGACTAGCGGGAGGGCCGAGGAGACCCAGTACTTC. Translated: CASGGTSGRAEETQYF.

There are many counts of this clonotype. This sequence joins TRBV12-3 or TRBV12-4 and TRBJ2-7; TRBD2 matches 9 bases. There are 15 residues in the CDR3. V lost 6 bases to trimming and J lost 4 bases; unmatched junction nucleotides: 10. The CDR3 nucleotides read TGTGCCAGCAGGAGGGGACTAGCAGAACGTTACGAGCAGTACTTC. Protein: CASRRGLAERYEQYF.

CDR3 sequence reads: CASTRGSSYNEQFF. The CDR3 DNA is TGTGCCAGCACCCGCGGAAGCTCCTACAATGAGCAGTTCTTC. The chain uses TRBV6-1 and TRBJ2-1; D unclear. Germline loops: CDR1 MNHNS, CDR2 SASEGT. There are 14 residues in the CDR3. The V and J ends lost 7 bases and 0 bases respectively, with 10 bases between them.

In its sample, this clonotype was seen once. J is TRBJ2-5 and V is TRBV5-1; the D is unclear. This CDR3 region has 14 residues. CDR1 is SGHRS and CDR2 is YFSETQ in the germline V gene. V lost 1 base, J lost 3 bases, and 10 bases lay in between. The CDR3 loop reads CASSLRSLKETQYF. CDR3 sequence (DNA): TGCGCCAGCAGCTTGAGGTCGCTAAAAGAGACCCAGTACTTC.

This clonotype was counted a few times. The rearrangement uses TRBV20-1 and TRBJ2-3, with 8 bases lining up with TRBD2. The J segment lost 1 base and the V segment lost 3 bases, leaving 6 bases of the junction unmatched. The CDR3 is 15 residues long. In germline, CDR1 is DFQATT, CDR2 SNEGSKA (reference sequence). CDR3 DNA: TGCAGTGCTAGTGTCGGGAGGGGTGGCACAGATACGCAGTATTTT. Translating it yields CSASVGRGGTDTQYF.

The CDR3 DNA follows: TGTGCCAGCAGCTTCCCGATGGGGGAAAATTCCTACGAGCAGTACTTC. It codes for CASSFPMGENSYEQYF. V and J are TRBV7-9 and TRBJ2-7; either TRBD1 or TRBD2 may supply D (5 bases each). Trimming removed 3 bases at V and 1 base at J, with 16 bases between. The CDR3 consists of 16 residues. Germline loops: CDR1 SEHNR, CDR2 FQNEAQ (reference sequence).

V and J are TRBV3-1 and TRBJ1-6; 7 bases align to TRBD1. Unmatched junction bases numbered 5, after V lost 5 bases and J lost 7 bases. Germline V gene sequence: CDR1 LGHDT, CDR2 YNNKEL (reference sequence). The CDR3 is made up of 14 amino acids. The CDR3 is CASSSTGWNSPLHF. In nucleotides, the CDR3 is TGTGCCAGCAGCTCGACAGGGTGGAATTCACCCCTCCACTTT.

Many counts were recorded for this clonotype. The gene calls are TRBV5-1 and TRBJ2-5; 7 bases are a match to TRBD1. The CDR3 is 14 amino acids. With V trimmed by 4 bases and J by 1 base, 4 bases remained unmatched. Looked up from germline, CDR1 is SGHRS and CDR2 is YFSETQ. CDR3 loop: CASSAGGSQETQYF. The CDR3 DNA reads as TGCGCCAGCAGCGCAGGGGGTTCCCAAGAGACCCAGTACTTC.

In this sample, this clonotype turned up a few times. This chain joins TRBV24-1 and TRBJ2-6, with a weak D call TRBD1 (6 bases). The germline V and J ends were trimmed by 4 bases and 0 bases, with 15 bases remaining between them. The germline V gene has CDR1 KGHDR and CDR2 SFDVKD. This CDR3 comprises 18 residues. The CDR3 DNA reads TGTGCCACCAGTGACCACGACAGGAGTAGCTCTGGGGCCAACGTCCTGACTTTC. As protein: CATSDHDRSSSGANVLTF.

V is TRBV15 and J is TRBJ2-7; 10 positions match TRBD2. V was clipped by 3 bases and J by 6 bases; unmatched bases: 8. The CDR3 is 15 amino acids. Germline-derived CDR1 and CDR2 are LNHNV and YYDKDF (reference sequence). CDR3 nucleotides: TGTGCCACCAGCAGGGATAGCGGGGGGCCCTCCGAGCAGTACTTC. It is translated as CATSRDSGGPSEQYF.

This clonotype appeared a few times. The chain links TRBV3-1 to TRBJ2-2; D possibly corresponds to TRBD1 (6 bases). The germline V and J ends were trimmed by 6 bases and 5 bases, with 16 bases remaining between them. The germline CDR1 and CDR2 sequences are LGHDT and YNNKEL (reference sequence). There are 15 residues in the CDR3. CDR3 in DNA: TGTGCCAGCAGTCGAAAACAGGGAAGTACCGGGGAGCTGTTTTTT. It yields the protein CASSRKQGSTGELFF.

This clonotype has a handful of counts. The V call is TRBV28, the J call TRBJ1-6; D is uncertain. The CDR3 contains 12 residues. CDR1 and CDR2 (germline): MDHEN, SYDVKM. V was clipped by 4 bases and J by 9 bases, with 7 bases between them. The CDR3 loop is CASSWTLSPLHF. The CDR3 nucleotides are TGTGCCAGCAGTTGGACGCTTTCACCCCTCCACTTT.

The CDR3 nucleotides are TGTGCCAGCAGCTCCCCTCCCGGGACTAGCAATTCCCAAGAGACCCAGTACTTC. Protein sequence: CASSSPPGTSNSQETQYF. The chain couples TRBV11-1 to TRBJ2-5; 9 bases fit TRBD2. CDR3 length: 18 residues. Germline V gives CDR1 SGHAT, CDR2 FQDESV (reference sequence). The V gene end was trimmed by 4 bases and the J gene end by 1 base; junction bases not matched to a gene: 13.

This clonotype came up many times. This rearrangement joins TRBV5-1 to TRBJ2-2, with 7 bases aligning to TRBD1. From germline, CDR1 is SGHRS and CDR2 YFSETQ. Germline trimming cut 2 bases from V and 11 bases from J; bases unmatched to any gene: 6. The CDR3 has 13 amino acids. CDR3 sequence (DNA): TGCGCCAGCAGCTTTCGTTCAGGGGGAGAGCTGTTTTTT. Protein product: CASSFRSGGELFF.

The chain recombines TRBV20-1 with TRBJ1-1; D unresolved. The CDR3 extends over 16 amino acids. Per germline, CDR1 DFQATT and CDR2 SNEGSKA (reference sequence). V shed 5 bases and J shed 1 base, with 20 bases lying between them. CDR3 loop: CSAPPGTVGGNTEAFF. As DNA, the CDR3 is TGCAGTGCTCCTCCCGGCACAGTCGGAGGGAACACTGAAGCTTTCTTT.

The gene calls are TRBV4-3 and TRBJ2-5; tentatively, D is TRBD2 (5 bases). This CDR3 comprises 13 residues. Germline V gives CDR1 LGHNA, CDR2 YSLEER. The V end was cut by 3 bases, the J end by 1 base, with 6 bases between. CDR3 sequence: CASSQDFQETQYF. The CDR3 DNA is TGCGCCAGCAGCCAGGACTTCCAAGAGACCCAGTACTTC.

This clonotype was found many times. The chain carries TRBV20-1 and TRBJ1-6, with D possibly TRBD1 on 5 matching bases. The CDR3 length is 15 residues. Trimming removed 5 bases from V and 8 bases from J, with 19 bases in between. Germline V gene lookup returns CDR1 DFQATT and CDR2 SNEGSKA (reference sequence). The CDR3 protein is CSARRGGVWDSPLHF. The CDR3 nucleotides read TGCAGTGCTCGTAGGGGAGGGGTATGGGATTCACCCCTCCACTTT.

This clonotype has only a few counts. The CDR3: CASRRDSTYNEQFF. The CDR3, as DNA: TGTGCCAGCAGACGGGACTCTACCTACAATGAGCAGTTCTTC. The chain links TRBV27 to TRBJ2-1, with D perhaps matching TRBD2 (6 bases). Germline lookup yields CDR1 MNHEY and CDR2 SMNVEV (reference sequence). This CDR3 has 14 amino acids. V was shortened by 6 bases and J by 2 bases, with 11 bases between the two germline ends.

This clonotype turned up a few times. V is TRBV6-1 and J is TRBJ2-7; D assignment may be TRBD1 or TRBD2 (6 bases each). Germline V lookup: CDR1 MNHNS, CDR2 SASEGT. Trimming took 5 bases from V and 6 from J, leaving 23 bases between them. There are 16 residues in the CDR3. The chain's CDR3 is CASSRTAGLPSIEQYF. As DNA, the CDR3 is TGTGCCAGCAGTAGGACAGCGGGTCTACCTTCTATCGAGCAGTACTTC.

This chain joins TRBV11-2 and TRBJ2-7; a possible D gene is TRBD1 (6 bases). Germline CDR1 and CDR2: SGHAT and FQNNGV. This CDR3 has 14 residues. V lost 5 bases to trimming and J lost 4 bases, with 15 bases between them. CDR3 in amino acids: CASSHEQGHYEQYF. As DNA, the CDR3 is TGTGCCAGCAGCCACGAACAGGGTCATTACGAGCAGTACTTC.

About this clonotype itself: Possible read error: a much larger clone is one base away. The chain joins TRBV14 to TRBJ2-1, with 7 positions matching TRBD1. CDR3 length: 13 residues. Germline V gene sequence: CDR1 SGHDN, CDR2 FVKESK. CDR3 amino acids: CASRDRTYNEKFF. CDR3 sequence (DNA): TGTGCCAGCCGGGACAGAACTTACAATGAGAAGTTCTTC.